This T cell receptor beta chain was recorded in a study of T cells in localized non-small cell lung cancer. Study outcomes and limitations: The highest T cell clonality was in uninvolved adjacent lung, above tumor. Only one tumor region was sequenced, so heterogeneity remains possible. The study linked higher blood T cell density to longer overall survival.

A remark on this clone: Its antigen is not known.

Assay: immunoSEQ multiplex PCR; the TCRdb copy retains only in-frame clones and omits some. The sample records approximately 47,000 clones, around 83% being singletons. Germline assignment: CDR1 ENHRY and CDR2 SYGVKD. V was cut by 0 bases and J by 6 bases, with 6 bases left in between. The CDR3 totals 13 residues. This clonotype was sampled from a man between 40 and 70 years old with stage II lung adenocarcinoma. The material was PBMCs, obtained before any cancer treatment. The chain uses TRBV10-3 and TRBJ2-4; D unclear. The CDR3 reads CAISESSLNIQYF. Here the CDR3 DNA reads TGTGCCATCAGTGAGTCCAGCTTAAACATTCAGTACTTC.